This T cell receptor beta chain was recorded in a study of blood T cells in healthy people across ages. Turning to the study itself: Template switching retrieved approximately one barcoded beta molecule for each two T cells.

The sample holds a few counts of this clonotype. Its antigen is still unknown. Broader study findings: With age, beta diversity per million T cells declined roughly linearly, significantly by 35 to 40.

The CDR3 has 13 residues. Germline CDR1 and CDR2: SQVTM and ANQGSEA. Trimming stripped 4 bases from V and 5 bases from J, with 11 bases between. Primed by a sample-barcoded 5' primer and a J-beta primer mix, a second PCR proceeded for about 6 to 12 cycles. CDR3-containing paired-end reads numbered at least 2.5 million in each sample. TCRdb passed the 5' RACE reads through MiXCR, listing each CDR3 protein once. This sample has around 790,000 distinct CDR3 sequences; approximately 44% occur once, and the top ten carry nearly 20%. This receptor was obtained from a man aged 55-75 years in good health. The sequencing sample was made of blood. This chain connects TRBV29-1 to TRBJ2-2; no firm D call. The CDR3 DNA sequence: TGCAGCGTTGCGGAGAGGAATACCGGGGAGCTGTTTTTT. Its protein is CSVAERNTGELFF.